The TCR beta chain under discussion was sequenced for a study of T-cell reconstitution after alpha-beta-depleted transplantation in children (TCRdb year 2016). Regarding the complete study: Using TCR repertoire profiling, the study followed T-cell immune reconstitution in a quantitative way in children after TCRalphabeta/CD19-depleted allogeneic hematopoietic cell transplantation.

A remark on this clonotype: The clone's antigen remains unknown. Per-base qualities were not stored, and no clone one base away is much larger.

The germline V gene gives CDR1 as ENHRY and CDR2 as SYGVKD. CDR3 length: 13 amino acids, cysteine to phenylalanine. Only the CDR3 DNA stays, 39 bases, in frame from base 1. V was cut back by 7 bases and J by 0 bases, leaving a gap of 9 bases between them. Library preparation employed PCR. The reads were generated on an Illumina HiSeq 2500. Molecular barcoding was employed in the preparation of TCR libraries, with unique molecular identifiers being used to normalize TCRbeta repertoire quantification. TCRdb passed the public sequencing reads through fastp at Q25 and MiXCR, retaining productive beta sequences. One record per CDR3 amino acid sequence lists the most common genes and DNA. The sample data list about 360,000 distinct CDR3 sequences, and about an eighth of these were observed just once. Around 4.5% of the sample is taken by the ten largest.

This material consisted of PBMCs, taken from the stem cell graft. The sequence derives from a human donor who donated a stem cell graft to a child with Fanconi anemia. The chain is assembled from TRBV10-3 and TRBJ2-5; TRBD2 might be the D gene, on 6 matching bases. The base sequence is TGTGCCATCACCCCGGGGGACCAAGAGACCCAGTACTTC. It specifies CAITPGDQETQYF.